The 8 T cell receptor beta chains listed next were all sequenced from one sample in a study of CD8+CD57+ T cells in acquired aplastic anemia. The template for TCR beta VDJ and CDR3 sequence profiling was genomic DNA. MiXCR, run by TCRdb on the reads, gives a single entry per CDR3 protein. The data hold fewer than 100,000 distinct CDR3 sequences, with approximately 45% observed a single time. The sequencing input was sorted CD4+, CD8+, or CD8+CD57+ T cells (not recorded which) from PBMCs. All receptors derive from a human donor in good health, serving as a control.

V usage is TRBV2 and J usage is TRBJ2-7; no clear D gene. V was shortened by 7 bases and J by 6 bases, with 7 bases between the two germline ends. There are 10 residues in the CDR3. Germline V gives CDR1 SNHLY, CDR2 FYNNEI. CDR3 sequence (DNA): TGTGCCAGCAAGGGTAGCGAGCAGTACGTC. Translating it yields CASKGSEQYV.

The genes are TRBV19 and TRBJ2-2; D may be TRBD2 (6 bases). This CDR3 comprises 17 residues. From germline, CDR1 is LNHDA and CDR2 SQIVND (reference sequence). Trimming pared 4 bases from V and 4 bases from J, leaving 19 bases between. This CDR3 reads CASSTPQRVVGTGELFF. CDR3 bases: TGTGCCAGTAGTACACCTCAGCGGGTTGTCGGCACCGGGGAGCTGTTTTTT.

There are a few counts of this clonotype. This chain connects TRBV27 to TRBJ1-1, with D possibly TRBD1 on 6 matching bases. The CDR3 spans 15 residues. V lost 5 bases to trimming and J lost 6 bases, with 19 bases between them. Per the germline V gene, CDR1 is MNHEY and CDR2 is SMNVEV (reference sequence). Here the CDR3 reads CASSLGPRGLSEAFF. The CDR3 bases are TGTGCCAGCAGTCTTGGACCGCGGGGGCTTTCTGAAGCTTTCTTT.

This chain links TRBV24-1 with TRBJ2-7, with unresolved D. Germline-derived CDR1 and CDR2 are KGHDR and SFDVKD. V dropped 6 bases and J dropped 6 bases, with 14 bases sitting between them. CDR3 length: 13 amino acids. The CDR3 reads CATSRAGPSEQYF. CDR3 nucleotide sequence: TGTGCCACCAGTCGAGCAGGCCCGTCCGAGCAGTACTTC.

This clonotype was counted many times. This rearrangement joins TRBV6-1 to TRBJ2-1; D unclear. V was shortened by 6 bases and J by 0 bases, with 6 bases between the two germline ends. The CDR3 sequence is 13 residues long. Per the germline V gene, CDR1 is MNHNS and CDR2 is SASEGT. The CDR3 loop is CASSLSSYNEQFF. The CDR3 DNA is TGTGCCAGCAGCTTAAGCTCCTACAATGAGCAGTTCTTC.

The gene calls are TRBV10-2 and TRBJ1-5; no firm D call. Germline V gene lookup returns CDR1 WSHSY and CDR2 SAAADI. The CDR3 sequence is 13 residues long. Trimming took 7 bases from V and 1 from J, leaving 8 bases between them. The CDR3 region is CASTPDSNQPQHF. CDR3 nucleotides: TGCGCCAGCACCCCGGACAGCAATCAGCCCCAGCATTTT.

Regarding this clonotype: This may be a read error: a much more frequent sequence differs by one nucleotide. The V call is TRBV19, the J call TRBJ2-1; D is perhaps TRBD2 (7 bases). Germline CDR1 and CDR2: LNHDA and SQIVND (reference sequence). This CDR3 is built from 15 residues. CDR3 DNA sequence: TGTGCCGGTAGTATAGGGGGGGCTGTCTACAATGAGCAGTTCTTC. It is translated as CAGSIGGAVYNEQFF.

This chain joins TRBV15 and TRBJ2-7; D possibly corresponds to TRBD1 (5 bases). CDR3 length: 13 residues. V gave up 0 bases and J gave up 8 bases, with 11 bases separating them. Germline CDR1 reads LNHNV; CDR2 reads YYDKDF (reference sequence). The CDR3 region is CATSRERGYKQYF. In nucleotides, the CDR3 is TGTGCCACCAGCAGAGAAAGGGGATACAAGCAGTACTTC.